This T cell receptor (beta chain) originates from a study of blood T cell repertoires in COVID-19. Turning to the study itself: Acute and convalescent COVID-19 specimens originated in the United States, Italy and Spain.

The V gene's germline CDR1 is LGHNA and CDR2 YNFKEQ. The V and J ends lost 4 bases and 5 bases, in that order; junction bases with no gene match: 10. The CDR3 sequence is 16 residues long. The method was immunoSEQ multiplex PCR; TCRdb's version includes in-frame clones alone and lacks a portion of them. Here the sample spans over 50,000 clones, around 87% being singletons. The material sequenced was peripheral blood. The chain is built from TRBV4-2 and TRBJ2-5; 10 bases line up with TRBD1. The sequence was obtained from a man between 60 and 70 years old with acute or convalescent COVID-19. CDR3 DNA sequence: TGTGCCAGCAGCCTCCCCACCGGGACAGGGGCGGAGACCCAGTACTTC. This sequence encodes CASSLPTGTGAETQYF.